The 31 T cell receptor beta chains given below trace back to one sample, sequenced in a study of sequential checkpoint blockade in melanoma. Assay used: immunoSEQ multiplex PCR; TCRdb lists only in-frame clones, some missing. The sample lists fewer than 25,000 clones; roughly 76% were seen once. Treatment meaning: randomized to nivolumab then ipilimumab (arm A) or the reverse (arm B). This specimen consisted of CD8+ T cells sorted from blood (inferred from file names), obtained from a patient given nivolumab and ipilimumab in sequence. These TCRs come from a human donor with melanoma.

The J gene is TRBJ1-5, the V gene TRBV28; no reliable D call. The V end lost 3 bases, the J end lost 4 bases, and 7 bases lay between the germline ends. This CDR3 has 13 residues. CDR1 MDHEN and CDR2 SYDVKM come from the germline V gene. CDR3 loop: CASSFPQNQPQHF. The CDR3 region has the DNA TGTGCCAGCAGTTTTCCGCAGAATCAGCCCCAGCATTTT.

The CDR3 nucleotides are TGCGCCAGCAGCTTGGACAGGGGCGATCAGCCCCAGCATTTT. It codes for CASSLDRGDQPQHF. This chain links TRBV5-1 with TRBJ1-5; 7 bases map to TRBD1. Unmatched junction bases numbered 2, after V lost 0 bases and J lost 5 bases. Germline V gene data show CDR1 as SGHRS and CDR2 as YFSETQ. CDR3 size: 14 residues.

The CDR3 here is CASSPDRGRHYGYTF. The CDR3 DNA is TGTGCCAGCAGCCCCGACAGGGGGCGACACTATGGCTACACCTTC. The chain links TRBV11-2 to TRBJ1-2, with 10 nucleotides matching TRBD1. V trimming: 5 bases; J trimming: 3 bases; junction bases outside the gene matches: 6. CDR3 length equals 15 residues. Germline CDR1 reads SGHAT; CDR2 reads FQNNGV.

The chain couples TRBV10-3 to TRBJ1-1; D is uncertain. The CDR3 is 12 residues long. Germline V gene sequence: CDR1 ENHRY, CDR2 SYGVKD. V was shortened by 6 bases and J by 4 bases, with 9 bases between the two germline ends. CDR3 sequence (DNA): TGTGCCATCAGCACCGGCGGCACTGAAGCTTTCTTT. This sequence encodes CAISTGGTEAFF.

The chain carries TRBV7-2 and TRBJ2-5, with TRBD2 identical over 8 bases. V lost 5 bases, J lost 6 bases, and 11 bases stayed unmatched. This CDR3 has 15 residues. In germline, CDR1 is SGHTA, CDR2 FQGNSA. CDR3 DNA: TGTGCCAGCAGCCCCGGGGGGGCCACAAAGAAGACCCAGTACTTC. As protein: CASSPGGATKKTQYF. Complete variable domain (other parts from reference TRBV7-2 and TRBJ2-5): GAGVSQSPSNKVTEKGKDVELRCDPISGHTALYWYRQSLGQGLEFLIYFQGNSAPDKSGLPSDRFSAERTGGSVSTLTIQRTQQEDSAVYLCASSPGGATKKTQYFGPGTRLLVL.

A few counts support this clone. This chain links TRBV7-2 with TRBJ2-5, with D unclear. Per the germline V gene, CDR1 is SGHTA and CDR2 is FQGNSA. This CDR3 has 13 residues. V shed 1 base and J shed 2 bases, with 5 bases lying between them. The CDR3 spells CASSLDRQETQYF. The CDR3 DNA follows: TGTGCCAGCAGCTTAGACAGACAAGAGACCCAGTACTTC.

The J gene is TRBJ1-3, the V gene TRBV4-2; possible D gene TRBD1, 5 bases. Germline CDR1 reads LGHNA; CDR2 reads YNFKEQ. This CDR3 contains 17 residues. Trimming removed 1 base from V and 0 bases from J, with 13 bases in between. The CDR3 protein is CASSQGRRVRSGNTIYF. The CDR3 nucleotides are TGTGCCAGCAGCCAAGGTCGCAGGGTTCGCTCTGGAAACACCATATATTTT.

This clone was seen just once. This chain links TRBV5-1 with TRBJ1-1; the match to TRBD1 covers 7 bases. Germline V gene data show CDR1 as SGHRS and CDR2 as YFSETQ. The CDR3 spans 16 residues. Unmatched junction bases numbered 7, after V lost 2 bases and J lost 0 bases. CDR3 nucleotide sequence: TGCGCCAGCAGCTTAGTACAGGGGTTCGTGAACACTGAAGCTTTCTTT. As protein: CASSLVQGFVNTEAFF.

The chain carries TRBV25-1 and TRBJ1-6; no clear D. V was pared by 8 bases and J by 1 base, with 6 bases between. The CDR3 length is 13 residues. CDR1 is MGHDK, CDR2 SYGVNS, per germline. Here the CDR3 DNA reads TGTGCCAGCGGGAGGTCCTATAATTCACCCCTCCACTTT. Protein sequence: CASGRSYNSPLHF.

The chain links TRBV19 to TRBJ1-1; no clear D gene. CDR3 length: 14 residues. V lost 1 base, J lost 2 bases, and 8 bases lay in between. CDR1 is LNHDA and CDR2 is SQIVND in the germline V gene (reference sequence). CDR3: CASSIGTPNTEAFF. The CDR3 nucleotides read TGTGCCAGTAGTATAGGGACTCCAAACACTGAAGCTTTCTTT.

The table lists this clone with a count of one. The V and J genes are TRBV27 and TRBJ2-1, with D maybe TRBD1 (6 bases). Trimming took 3 bases from V and 8 from J, leaving 17 bases between them. CDR1 MNHEY and CDR2 SMNVEV come from the germline V gene (reference sequence). The CDR3 loop spans 15 amino acids. CDR3: CASSFLQGVRDEQFF. In DNA form, the CDR3 reads TGTGCCAGCAGTTTTCTACAGGGTGTGCGTGATGAGCAGTTCTTC.

This chain uses TRBV29-1 with TRBJ2-2; the D gene is possibly TRBD2 (5 bases). The length of the CDR3 is 15 residues. In germline, CDR1 is SQVTM, CDR2 ANQGSEA. Trimming shortened V by 4 bases and J by 4 bases, and 16 bases separated the two germline ends. CDR3 loop: CSVVHGLAGTGELFF. The DNA for the CDR3 is TGCAGCGTTGTTCATGGTCTGGCGGGCACCGGGGAGCTGTTTTTT.

V gene TRBV4-2 combines with J gene TRBJ2-4; TRBD1 agrees at 8 bases. Germline-derived CDR1 and CDR2 are LGHNA and YNFKEQ. The CDR3 has 16 amino acids. J gave up 0 bases and V 4 bases, and 5 bases lay outside the gene matches. In DNA form, the CDR3 reads TGTGCCAGCAGCCTTAAGGGACAGGTAGCCAAAAACATTCAGTACTTC. Protein: CASSLKGQVAKNIQYF.

The gene calls are TRBV6-5 and TRBJ2-7, with TRBD1 matching over 8 bases. CDR3 length: 14 residues. The germline V gene encodes CDR1 MNHEY and CDR2 SVGAGI. J gave up 7 bases and V 6 bases, and 11 bases lay outside the gene matches. The chain's CDR3 is CASSPGTGVLEQYF. CDR3 nucleotide sequence: TGTGCCAGCAGCCCCGGGACAGGTGTTCTGGAGCAGTACTTC.

This clone was observed a handful of times. The rearrangement joins TRBV27 to TRBJ1-1, with TRBD1 matching over 9 bases. The CDR3 is 15 residues long. Germline V CDR1 and CDR2: MNHEY, SMNVEV (reference sequence). V gave up 4 bases and J gave up 4 bases; unmatched junction bases: 7. CDR3 residues: CASSSDRGGSTEAFF. Written as DNA, the CDR3 is TGTGCCAGCAGTTCTGACAGGGGGGGGAGCACTGAAGCTTTCTTT.

The chain is built from TRBV7-2 and TRBJ2-7; 10 positions agree with TRBD1. Germline assignment: CDR1 SGHTA and CDR2 FQGNSA. This CDR3 is built from 14 residues. Trimming at V came to 5 bases and at J to 3 bases, leaving 4 bases not matched to a gene. CDR3 nucleotides: TGTGCCAGCAGCCTTGGGACAGGGGTCTACGAGCAGTACTTC. It specifies CASSLGTGVYEQYF. The complete variable domain, with remaining parts taken from reference TRBV7-2 and TRBJ2-7, reads GAGVSQSPSNKVTEKGKDVELRCDPISGHTALYWYRQSLGQGLEFLIYFQGNSAPDKSGLPSDRFSAERTGGSVSTLTIQRTQQEDSAVYLCASSLGTGVYEQYFGPGTRLTVT.

The rearrangement uses TRBV13 and TRBJ2-5, with D possibly TRBD2 on 6 matching bases. The germline V gene has CDR1 PRHDT and CDR2 FYEKMQ (reference sequence). CDR3 length equals 13 residues. V dropped 3 bases and J dropped 5 bases, with 10 bases sitting between them. The CDR3 is CASSLEGRETQYF. DNA of the CDR3: TGTGCCAGCAGCTTGGAGGGACGGGAGACCCAGTACTTC.

The chain couples TRBV19 to TRBJ1-1, with D perhaps matching TRBD1 (6 bases). Germline CDR1 LNHDA, CDR2 SQIVND (reference sequence). This CDR3 spans 14 amino acids. V was clipped by 5 bases and J by 4 bases, with 14 bases between them. The CDR3 nucleotides read TGTGCCAGTAGTGTACGGGACATTGCCACTGAAGCTTTCTTT. It yields the protein CASSVRDIATEAFF.

CDR3 residues: CASSVRTPNTEAFF. For the CDR3, the DNA is TGTGCCAGCAGTGTACGTACACCTAACACTGAAGCTTTCTTT. V gene TRBV2 combines with J gene TRBJ1-1; D uncertain. This CDR3 region has 14 residues. Looked up from germline, CDR1 is SNHLY and CDR2 is FYNNEI. V was shortened by 4 bases and J by 2 bases, with 11 bases between the two germline ends.

V is TRBV30 and J is TRBJ1-2; perhaps TRBD1 as D (6 bases). Per germline, CDR1 GTSNPN and CDR2 SVGIG (reference sequence). The CDR3 is 13 residues long. V shed 3 bases and J shed 4 bases, with 12 bases lying between them. The CDR3 sequence is CAWSERGIYGYTF. CDR3 in DNA: TGTGCCTGGAGCGAGAGGGGGATCTATGGCTACACCTTC.

The rearrangement uses TRBV6-5 and TRBJ1-2, with a tentative D call TRBD1 (5 bases). This CDR3 contains 13 residues. Germline CDR1 reads MNHEY; CDR2 reads SVGAGI. V lost 2 bases, J lost 8 bases, and 12 bases lay in between. The CDR3 DNA sequence: TGTGCCAGCAGTTACAACAGGTTGGGCGGCTACACCTTC. This encodes CASSYNRLGGYTF.

This chain uses TRBV6-1 with TRBJ2-7, with D perhaps TRBD2 (6 bases). V shed 3 bases and J shed 3 bases, with 12 bases lying between them. The CDR3 extends over 14 amino acids. From germline, CDR1 is MNHNS and CDR2 SASEGT. The CDR3 DNA follows: TGTGCCAGCAGTGATGGAGGGCTTGGCTACGAGCAGTACTTC. This gives the protein CASSDGGLGYEQYF.

The chain uses TRBV5-6 and TRBJ2-7; D is unresolved. Germline assignment: CDR1 SGHDT and CDR2 YYEEEE. The CDR3 totals 13 residues. The ends were cut back, 0 bases at V and 0 bases at J, with 4 bases in the middle. For the CDR3, the DNA is TGTGCCAGCAGCTTGGCCCGCTCCTACGAGCAGTACTTC. This gives the protein CASSLARSYEQYF.

This chain uses TRBV14 with TRBJ2-7; tentative D call: TRBD2 (7 bases). The CDR3 is 14 residues long. Trimming left V 5 bases short and J 5 bases short, with 16 bases between. Looked up from germline, CDR1 is SGHDN and CDR2 is FVKESK. The chain's CDR3 is CASSAPGGRHEQYF. CDR3 in DNA: TGTGCCAGCAGCGCACCCGGGGGGCGACACGAGCAGTACTTC.

This clone was seen a handful of times. Here the CDR3 DNA reads TGCGCCAGCAGCTTGGGCGGGAACACTGAAGCTTTCTTT. Amino acids: CASSLGGNTEAFF. This chain connects TRBV5-1 to TRBJ1-1; no firm D call. Germline V lookup: CDR1 SGHRS, CDR2 YFSETQ. The V end lost 0 bases, the J end lost 1 base, and 4 bases lay between the germline ends. The CDR3 spans 13 residues. The entire variable domain, with the rest obtained from reference TRBV5-1 and TRBJ1-1, is as follows: KAGVTQTPRYLIKTRGQQVTLSCSPISGHRSVSWYQQTPGQGLQFLFEYFSETQRNKGNFPGRFSGRQFSNSRSEMNVSTLELGDSALYLCASSLGGNTEAFFGQGTRLTVV.

The rearrangement uses TRBV27 and TRBJ2-7; tentatively, D is TRBD2 (7 bases). From germline, CDR1 is MNHEY and CDR2 SMNVEV (reference sequence). This CDR3 is 17 amino acids long. The V end lost 1 base, the J end lost 6 bases, and 22 bases lay between the germline ends. This CDR3 is CASSLYGGREYDGEQYF. As DNA, the CDR3 is TGTGCCAGCAGTTTATACGGGGGGCGTGAATATGATGGCGAGCAGTACTTC.

V is TRBV5-6 and J is TRBJ2-1; 9 nucleotides agree with TRBD1. Germline-derived CDR1 and CDR2 are SGHDT and YYEEEE. After removal of 2 bases from V and 6 bases from J, the junction contained 3 bases not matched to a gene. The CDR3 is 14 amino acids. Written as DNA, the CDR3 is TGTGCCAGCAGCTTTTGGACAGGGGCCAATGAGCAGTTCTTC. This encodes CASSFWTGANEQFF.

The chain uses TRBV19 and TRBJ2-2; D perhaps matches TRBD2 (6 bases). Deletions cut 10 bases from V and 3 bases from J, with 18 bases between. Germline V gives CDR1 LNHDA, CDR2 SQIVND (reference sequence). The CDR3 loop spans 15 amino acids. CDR3 sequence reads: CATRLGPGDTGELFF. As DNA, the CDR3 is TGTGCCACCCGGTTGGGACCGGGGGACACCGGGGAGCTGTTTTTT.

V and J are TRBV25-1 and TRBJ1-5; D gene uncertain. The CDR3 is made up of 13 amino acids. Germline V gives CDR1 MGHDK, CDR2 SYGVNS. Trimming removed 1 base from V and 7 bases from J, with 8 bases in between. As DNA, the CDR3 is TGTGCCAGCAGTGAATTTGGTGAGCAGCCCCAGCATTTT. It codes for CASSEFGEQPQHF.

The chain combines TRBV6-1 with TRBJ2-3; TRBD2 matches 7 bases. With V trimmed by 4 bases and J by 2 bases, 6 bases remained unmatched. This CDR3 is built from 15 residues. Germline CDR1 reads MNHNS; CDR2 reads SASEGT. The DNA of the CDR3 is TGTGCCAGCAGTGTCCGGGGAGGGCTCACAGATACGCAGTATTTT. Translation: CASSVRGGLTDTQYF.

The V and J genes are TRBV7-9 and TRBJ2-7; no clear D gene. Germline V gives CDR1 SEHNR, CDR2 FQNEAQ (reference sequence). The CDR3 spans 13 residues. The germline V and J ends were trimmed by 0 bases and 3 bases, with 6 bases remaining between them. The chain's CDR3 is CASSLALNYEQYF. The CDR3, as DNA: TGTGCCAGCAGCTTAGCGCTAAACTACGAGCAGTACTTC.